This T cell receptor beta chain was identified in a study of T cells in women clearing cervical HPV infection. For the study at large: Blood came at first lesion visit for cases, post-clearance for controls. HLA type could not be excluded as a confounder. Study-level findings and limits: Richness differences could reflect unmeasured T-cell content per sample.

The junction had 11 bases not matched to a gene; V was cut back by 6 bases and J by 1 base. Germline lookup yields CDR1 SQVTM and CDR2 ANQGSEA. This CDR3 spans 17 amino acids. Worth noting for this clone: Its antigen is unknown. The read ends 3 residues shy of where the CDR3 ends; the end is completed using the germline J gene.

Sequenced by immunoSEQ multiplex PCR; TCRdb stores in-frame clones only, minus some. There are roughly 30,000 clones in the sample, with more than 8% held by the top ten. All donors had a single incident cervical HPV16 infection, not prevalent. The sample taken for sequencing was blood buffy coat. The TCR sequence derives from a woman between 18 and 75 years old with a cervical HPV16 infection that either progressed to CIN3+ or cleared (not recorded which). The gene calls are TRBV29-1 and TRBJ2-6, with 8 bases fitting TRBD1. The covered CDR3 bases are TGCAGCGTCGCTGGGACAGGATCACTATCTGGGGCCAACGTC. It yields the protein CSVAGTGSLSGANV. The whole CDR3 is CSVAGTGSLSGANVLTF. Drawing the rest from reference TRBV29-1 and TRBJ2-6, the complete variable domain is SAVISQKPSRDICQRGTSLTIQCQVDSQVTMMFWYRQQPGQSLTLIATANQGSEATYESGFVIDKFPISRPNLTFSTLTVSNMSPEDSSIYLCSVAGTGSLSGANVLTFGAGSRLTVL.